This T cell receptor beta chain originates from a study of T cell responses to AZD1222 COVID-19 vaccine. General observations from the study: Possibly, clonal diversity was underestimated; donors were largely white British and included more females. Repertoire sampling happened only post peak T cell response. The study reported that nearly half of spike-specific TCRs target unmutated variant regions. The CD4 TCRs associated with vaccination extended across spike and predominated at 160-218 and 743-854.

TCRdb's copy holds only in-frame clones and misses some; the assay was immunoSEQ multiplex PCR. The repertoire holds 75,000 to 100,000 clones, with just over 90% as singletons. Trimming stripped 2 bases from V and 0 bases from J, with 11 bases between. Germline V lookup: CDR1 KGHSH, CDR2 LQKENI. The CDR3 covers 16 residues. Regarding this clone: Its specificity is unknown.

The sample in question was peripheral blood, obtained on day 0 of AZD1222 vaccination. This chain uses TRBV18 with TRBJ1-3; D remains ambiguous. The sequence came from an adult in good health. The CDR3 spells CASSPRKAHSGNTIYF. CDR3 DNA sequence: TGTGCCAGCTCACCAAGAAAGGCACACTCTGGAAACACCATATATTTT.